This T cell receptor beta chain came from a study of shared clonotypes between healthy human individuals. General study points: Generally, naive subsets came out with larger estimated richness than memory subsets.

CDR3 length: 15 amino acids. V was trimmed by 2 bases and J by 5 bases, leaving 15 bases between them. The germline CDR1 and CDR2 sequences are MNHEY and SVGAGI. Concerning this clone: The antigen is unknown.

The data were produced by immunoSEQ multiplex PCR, yet TCRdb's version contains in-frame clones alone and is incomplete. The repertoire holds some 2,400,000 clones, with 90% to 97% as singletons. The rearrangement uses TRBV6-5 and TRBJ1-2; weak D call: TRBD1 (5 bases). The TCR comes from a man between 18 and 29 years old in good health. Sequencing used naive CD4+ T cells sorted from blood. Subset noted: CD45RA+ positively selected. Here the CDR3 DNA reads TGTGCCAGCAGTTACGAAGGGGCCGCGGGATATGGCTACACCTTC. It encodes CASSYEGAAGYGYTF.